These 32 T cell receptor beta chains came from one sample sequenced in a study of early T cells in non-severe SARS-CoV-2 infection. MiXCR was run by TCRdb on the 5' RACE reads, yielding one entry per CDR3 protein. This sample has over 45,000 distinct CDR3 sequences, with less than 9.5% found just once. The material sequenced was whole blood, taken at baseline. These receptors all stem from an adult who was a healthcare worker with PCR-confirmed SARS-CoV-2 infection or an uninfected control (not recorded which).

The CDR3 region has the DNA TGTGCCAGCAGCTTAGAGCAGGGAGGGTTTGGCTACACCTTC. Protein product: CASSLEQGGFGYTF. J is TRBJ1-2 and V is TRBV7-2; D may be TRBD1 (5 bases). The germline CDR1 and CDR2 sequences are SGHTA and FQGNSA. V was cut by 1 base and J by 7 bases, with 13 bases left in between. This CDR3 spans 14 amino acids.

This clonotype was recorded a few times. This rearrangement joins TRBV12-3 or TRBV12-4 to TRBJ1-4; TRBD1 matches at 9 bases. The junction had 4 bases not matched to a gene; V was cut back by 4 bases and J by 7 bases. The CDR3 sequence is 14 residues long. The CDR3 region has the DNA TGTGCCAGCAGTTGGGGGACAGGGTTTGAAAAACTGTTTTTT. It is translated as CASSWGTGFEKLFF.

The chain is built from TRBV12-2 and TRBJ2-5. TRBV12-2 is listed as a pseudogene. The CDR3 covers 17 residues. The CDR3 DNA reads TGTGCAAGTCGCTTAGGCCGACGGGTTGAAGTGCGAGAGACCCAGTACTTC. It codes for CASRLGRRVEVRETQYF.

This clonotype has a count of ten or more. This chain uses TRBV28 with TRBJ2-1, with 7 bases matching TRBD2. With V trimmed by 4 bases and J by 4 bases, 4 bases remained unmatched. This CDR3 region has 14 residues. Germline CDR1 and CDR2: MDHEN and SYDVKM. The CDR3 reads CASSSAGDYNEQFF. Here the CDR3 DNA reads TGTGCCAGCAGTTCGGCGGGAGATTACAATGAGCAGTTCTTC.

This clonotype has a count of ten or more. Here the CDR3 DNA reads TGCAGTGCTGCAGGGTTTCCCGGGGAGCTGTTTTTT. It yields the protein CSAAGFPGELFF. The chain links TRBV20-1 to TRBJ2-2; a weak D match, TRBD1 (5 bases). Germline V gives CDR1 DFQATT, CDR2 SNEGSKA (reference sequence). The CDR3 contains 12 residues. Trimming stripped 5 bases from V and 6 bases from J, with 10 bases between.

The chain combines TRBV20-1 with TRBJ1-2; D may be TRBD1 (6 bases). The ends were cut back, 3 bases at V and 0 bases at J, with 20 bases in the middle. This CDR3 comprises 17 residues. Germline V gives CDR1 DFQATT, CDR2 SNEGSKA (reference sequence). CDR3 DNA sequence: TGCAGTGCTAGCCCCCCCAGGGGCAGTGGGGCTAACTATGGCTACACCTTC. This encodes CSASPPRGSGANYGYTF.

The V and J genes are TRBV6-5 and TRBJ2-5, with 8 nucleotides matching TRBD1. This CDR3 spans 14 amino acids. Germline V CDR1 and CDR2: MNHEY, SVGAGI. The junction had 8 bases not matched to a gene; V was cut back by 6 bases and J by 5 bases. The CDR3: CASSIRGLGETQYF. In DNA, the CDR3 is TGTGCCAGCAGCATCAGGGGGCTTGGGGAGACCCAGTACTTC.

There are many counts of this clonotype. J is TRBJ1-2 and V is TRBV6-5, with 7 bases fitting TRBD1. This CDR3 is 13 amino acids long. Germline-derived CDR1 and CDR2 are MNHEY and SVGAGI. Trimming removed 8 bases from V and 2 bases from J; junction bases left unmatched: 5. CDR3 residues: CASRGTVNYGYTF. The CDR3 DNA reads TGTGCCAGCCGAGGGACAGTGAACTATGGCTACACCTTC.

The chain has TRBV5-1 and TRBJ2-7, with a possible D match to TRBD1 (6 bases). CDR1 is SGHRS and CDR2 is YFSETQ in the germline V gene. V dropped 4 bases and J dropped 4 bases, with 18 bases sitting between them. This CDR3 comprises 15 residues. The CDR3 region is CASSKYRETEYEQYF. For the CDR3, the DNA is TGCGCCAGCAGCAAATACAGGGAGACCGAGTACGAGCAGTACTTC. The full variable domain, rest sourced from reference TRBV5-1 and TRBJ2-7, is KAGVTQTPRYLIKTRGQQVTLSCSPISGHRSVSWYQQTPGQGLQFLFEYFSETQRNKGNFPGRFSGRQFSNSRSEMNVSTLELGDSALYLCASSKYRETEYEQYFGPGTRLTVT.

This clonotype has a count of ten or more. This chain links TRBV18 with TRBJ2-7; D unclear. V was pared by 3 bases and J by 5 bases, with 17 bases between. The CDR3 length is 15 residues. Germline loops: CDR1 KGHSH, CDR2 LQKENI. This chain's CDR3 is CASSPPTPNANEQYF. CDR3 DNA sequence: TGTGCCAGCTCACCCCCCACCCCAAACGCGAACGAGCAGTACTTC.

The chain has TRBV6-5 and TRBJ2-7; D possibly corresponds to TRBD1 (6 bases). Per the germline V gene, CDR1 is MNHEY and CDR2 is SVGAGI. V lost 5 bases, J lost 2 bases, and 13 bases lay in between. CDR3 size: 14 residues. The CDR3 coding sequence is TGTGCCAGCAGTCCAAGGGCAGGGGCCTACGAGCAGTACTTC. This sequence encodes CASSPRAGAYEQYF.

The chain joins TRBV25-1 to TRBJ1-6, with 7 bases matching TRBD1. The CDR3 length is 14 residues. Trimming removed 7 bases from V and 9 bases from J; junction bases left unmatched: 9. Germline-derived CDR1 and CDR2 are MGHDK and SYGVNS. CDR3 sequence: CASKPGQSFSPLHF. In nucleotides, the CDR3 is TGTGCCAGCAAACCGGGACAGAGTTTTTCACCCCTCCACTTT.

This clonotype has a count of ten or more. V and J are TRBV7-2 and TRBJ1-5, with a tentative D call TRBD1 (6 bases). Per the germline V gene, CDR1 is SGHTA and CDR2 is FQGNSA. CDR3 length: 16 amino acids. With 1 base removed from V and 0 bases from J, the gap between germline ends came to 10 bases. CDR3 amino acids: CASSLDAGVSNQPQHF. CDR3 bases: TGTGCCAGCAGCTTAGACGCAGGGGTTAGCAATCAGCCCCAGCATTTT.

V and J are TRBV7-2 and TRBJ1-2; no reliable D call. V was trimmed by 1 base and J by 4 bases, leaving 7 bases between them. CDR1 SGHTA and CDR2 FQGNSA come from the germline V gene. This CDR3 contains 13 residues. This CDR3 is CASSLELSYGYTF. CDR3 DNA: TGTGCCAGCAGCTTAGAGTTGAGCTATGGCTACACCTTC.

This chain uses TRBV12-3 or TRBV12-4 with TRBJ1-5; D is perhaps TRBD1 (5 bases). V lost 2 bases, J lost 6 bases, and 14 bases lay in between. The CDR3 runs to 15 residues. This CDR3 is CASSLLGEGRQPQHF. DNA for the CDR3: TGTGCCAGCAGTTTATTAGGAGAGGGGCGTCAGCCCCAGCATTTT.

The chain has TRBV7-9 and TRBJ2-1; D gene unclear. Trimming cost V 2 bases and J 5 bases, with 10 bases left between them. The CDR3 extends over 14 amino acids. Looked up from germline, CDR1 is SEHNR and CDR2 is FQNEAQ (reference sequence). The CDR3, as DNA: TGTGCCAGCAGCTTATCCATCAGCCACAATGAGCAGTTCTTC. It is translated as CASSLSISHNEQFF.

This chain joins TRBV2 and TRBJ2-2; no definite D call. This CDR3 is 11 amino acids long. The germline V gene encodes CDR1 SNHLY and CDR2 FYNNEI. Trimming removed 6 bases at V and 6 bases at J, with 5 bases between. This CDR3 is CASREPGELFF. As DNA, the CDR3 is TGTGCCAGCAGGGAGCCCGGGGAGCTGTTTTTT.

Many counts were recorded for this clonotype. The rearrangement joins TRBV5-1 to TRBJ1-1; tentative D call: TRBD1 (6 bases). From germline, CDR1 is SGHRS and CDR2 YFSETQ. V lost 4 bases and J lost 2, with 12 bases in between. The CDR3 runs 14 residues. CDR3 loop: CASSEGVANTEAFF. In DNA form, the CDR3 reads TGCGCCAGCAGCGAGGGGGTCGCCAACACTGAAGCTTTCTTT.

V usage is TRBV19 and J usage is TRBJ2-7, with TRBD2 matching over 8 bases. This CDR3 region has 14 residues. The V gene's germline CDR1 is LNHDA and CDR2 SQIVND (reference sequence). V trimming: 6 bases; J trimming: 4 bases; junction bases outside the gene matches: 8. CDR3 amino acids: CASSIGSGAYEQYF. The CDR3 DNA reads TGTGCCAGTAGCATCGGTAGCGGGGCTTACGAGCAGTACTTC.

The chain recombines TRBV29-1 with TRBJ1-3; D ambiguous. Trimming took 7 bases from V and 3 from J, leaving 13 bases between them. The CDR3 length is 13 residues. Germline V gene data show CDR1 as SQVTM and CDR2 as ANQGSEA. In nucleotides, the CDR3 is TGCAGCGGCGTCGAAGGGAATGGAAACACCATATATTTT. Residues: CSGVEGNGNTIYF. The variable domain in full, completed from reference TRBV29-1 and TRBJ1-3, reads SAVISQKPSRDICQRGTSLTIQCQVDSQVTMMFWYRQQPGQSLTLIATANQGSEATYESGFVIDKFPISRPNLTFSTLTVSNMSPEDSSIYLCSGVEGNGNTIYFGEGSWLTVV.

This clonotype was counted many times. The rearrangement uses TRBV7-6 and TRBJ2-3; 7 nucleotides align to TRBD1. CDR3 size: 14 residues. Trimming removed 6 bases from V and 2 bases from J; junction bases left unmatched: 5. The germline gives CDR1 SGHVS, CDR2 FNYEAQ. This CDR3 is CASRDRRFTDTQYF. The DNA of the CDR3 is TGTGCCAGCAGGGACAGGAGATTCACAGATACGCAGTATTTT.

In this sample, this clonotype turned up many times. This rearrangement joins TRBV18 to TRBJ1-1; D is ambiguous. Germline V gene data show CDR1 as KGHSH and CDR2 as LQKENI. CDR3 length: 13 residues. V dropped 5 bases and J dropped 0 bases, with 7 bases sitting between them. The CDR3 here is CASSSQLNTEAFF. The CDR3 bases are TGTGCCAGCTCATCTCAATTGAACACTGAAGCTTTCTTT. Full variable domain (remainder filled in from reference TRBV18 and TRBJ1-1): NAGVMQNPRHLVRRRGQEARLRCSPMKGHSHVYWYRQLPEEGLKFMVYLQKENIIDESGMPKERFSAEFPKEGPSILRIQQVVRGDSAAYFCASSSQLNTEAFFGQGTRLTVV.

This clonotype was counted ten times or more. The chain has TRBV28 and TRBJ1-5; 7 nucleotides line up with TRBD1. The V gene's germline CDR1 is MDHEN and CDR2 SYDVKM. This CDR3 has 14 residues. V shed 5 bases, J shed 9 bases, and the junction held 10 bases outside the gene matches. The CDR3 spells CASSLRTGLRPQHF. The CDR3 region has the DNA TGTGCCAGCAGTCTCCGGACAGGCCTCCGGCCCCAGCATTTT.

This clonotype was observed at least ten times. The junction does not match germline at one end; this may be a read error. The chain has TRBV7-7 and TRBJ2-1, with TRBD1 as a possible D gene (5 bases). This CDR3 is built from 13 residues. Germline loops: CDR1 SSHAT, CDR2 FNYEAQ (reference sequence). The CDR3 loop is CASSIDRYNEQFF. DNA for the CDR3: TGTGCTAGCAGCATCGACAGATACAATGAGCAGTTCTTC.

This clonotype was detected ten times or more. V gene TRBV30 combines with J gene TRBJ2-7; either TRBD1 or TRBD2 may fit D (5 bases each). CDR1 GTSNPN and CDR2 SVGIG come from the germline V gene (reference sequence). The V and J ends lost 3 bases and 4 bases respectively, with 16 bases between them. The CDR3 is 14 residues long. The chain's CDR3 is CAWRWGDSSYEQYF. The CDR3 DNA follows: TGTGCCTGGAGGTGGGGAGACAGTTCTTACGAGCAGTACTTC.

This clonotype came up many times. The rearrangement links TRBV7-9 to TRBJ2-1, with 8 nucleotides matching TRBD1. Germline values: CDR1 SEHNR, CDR2 FQNEAQ (reference sequence). This CDR3 comprises 13 residues. J gave up 7 bases and V 3 bases, and 2 bases lay outside the gene matches. The CDR3 sequence: CASSLDRENEQFF. As DNA, the CDR3 is TGTGCCAGCAGCTTGGACAGGGAGAATGAGCAGTTCTTC.

The chain combines TRBV20-1 with TRBJ2-7; no clear D. V was trimmed by 1 base and J by 3 bases, leaving 4 bases between them. Germline V gene lookup returns CDR1 DFQATT and CDR2 SNEGSKA (reference sequence). This CDR3 is built from 11 residues. The CDR3 nucleotides are TGCAGTGCTAGAGCAAACTACGAGCAGTACTTC. Encoded protein: CSARANYEQYF.

At least ten counts were recorded for this clonotype. In DNA, the CDR3 is TGTGCCATCAGTGAGAGGCGAGGGTACGAGCAGTACTTC. This codes for CAISERRGYEQYF. V is TRBV10-3 and J is TRBJ2-7; tentatively, D is TRBD2 (5 bases). This CDR3 region has 13 residues. Germline CDR1 and CDR2: ENHRY and SYGVKD. V was trimmed by 2 bases and J by 4 bases, leaving 9 bases between them.

This clonotype came up a few times. The chain carries TRBV6-5 and TRBJ1-1; D remains ambiguous. This CDR3 spans 15 amino acids. The germline gives CDR1 MNHEY, CDR2 SVGAGI. V gave up 4 bases and J gave up 5 bases, with 17 bases separating them. In DNA form, the CDR3 reads TGTGCCAGCAGTTTCAGTCCAAACCGGGTAACTGAAGCTTTCTTT. Protein: CASSFSPNRVTEAFF.

This clonotype has only a few counts. The J gene is TRBJ2-1, the V gene TRBV21-1; the tabulated D call, TRBD1, remains unverified against the DNA. TRBV21-1 is designated a pseudogene. This CDR3 has 12 amino acids. CDR3 nucleotides: TGTGCCAGCAGCCGAGGGGACAATGAGCAGTTCTTC. Protein sequence: CASSRGDNEQFF.

This clonotype appeared many times. This sequence joins TRBV11-1 and TRBJ2-3, with no clear D. The V end was cut by 4 bases, the J end by 0 bases, with 11 bases between. This CDR3 comprises 15 residues. The germline CDR1 and CDR2 sequences are SGHAT and FQDESV (reference sequence). Here the CDR3 reads CASSSRLSSTDTQYF. CDR3 DNA sequence: TGTGCCAGCAGCTCCCGACTTTCTAGCACAGATACGCAGTATTTT.

The rearrangement links TRBV7-9 to TRBJ2-3; D remains unclear. The V and J ends lost 0 bases and 4 bases respectively, with 8 bases between them. Germline values: CDR1 SEHNR, CDR2 FQNEAQ (reference sequence). The CDR3 sequence is 14 residues long. DNA of the CDR3: TGTGCCAGCAGCTTAGCTTACGGGCCAGATACGCAGTATTTT. Translated, it gives CASSLAYGPDTQYF.